This record concerns one TCR beta chain sequence. These data originate in a study of control samples from healthy donors and cancer patients. Some clones are missing from TCRdb's copy, which holds only in-frame ones; the method was immunoSEQ multiplex PCR. The table lists approximately 170,000 clones, almost 90% of them singletons, with roughly 5.3% in the top ten. Sequencing used blood. The clonotype was recovered from a young woman in good health.

The CDR3 DNA reads as TGTGCCAGCATGCGGGAGACCAAAAACATTCAGTACTTC. Its protein product is CASMRETKNIQYF. The chain is built from TRBV6-5 and TRBJ2-4, with 7 bases matching TRBD2. The CDR3 is made up of 13 amino acids. After removal of 7 bases from V and 2 bases from J, the junction contained 2 bases not matched to a gene. Germline CDR1 is MNHEY and CDR2 is SVGAGI.